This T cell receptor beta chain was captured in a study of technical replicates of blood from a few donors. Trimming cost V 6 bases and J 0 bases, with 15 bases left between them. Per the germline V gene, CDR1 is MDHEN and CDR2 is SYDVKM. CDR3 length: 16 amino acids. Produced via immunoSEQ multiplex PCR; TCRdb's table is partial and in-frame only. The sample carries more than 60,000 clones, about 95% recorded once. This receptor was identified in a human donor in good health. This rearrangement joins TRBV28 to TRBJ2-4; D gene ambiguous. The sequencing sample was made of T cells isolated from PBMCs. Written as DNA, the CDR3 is TGTGCCAGCAGCCAGGTTGATGGGCTAGCCAAAAACATTCAGTACTTC. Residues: CASSQVDGLAKNIQYF. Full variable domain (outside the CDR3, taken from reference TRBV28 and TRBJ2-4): DVKVTQSSRYLVKRTGEKVFLECVQDMDHENMFWYRQDPGLGLRLIYFSYDVKMKEKGDIPEGYSVSREKKERFSLILESASTNQTSMYLCASSQVDGLAKNIQYFGAGTRLSVL.